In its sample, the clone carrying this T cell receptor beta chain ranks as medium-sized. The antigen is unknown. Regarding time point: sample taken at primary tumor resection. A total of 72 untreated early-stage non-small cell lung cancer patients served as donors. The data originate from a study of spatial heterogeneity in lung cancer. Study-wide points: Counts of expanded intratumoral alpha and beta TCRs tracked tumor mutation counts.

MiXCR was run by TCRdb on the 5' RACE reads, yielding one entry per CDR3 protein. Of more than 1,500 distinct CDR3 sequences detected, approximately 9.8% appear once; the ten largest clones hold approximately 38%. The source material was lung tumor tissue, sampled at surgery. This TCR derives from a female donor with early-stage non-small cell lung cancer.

CDR3 protein: CASSLGGANFNYGYTF. The CDR3 DNA follows: TGTGCCAGCAGCTTAGGAGGGGCGAACTTTAACTATGGCTACACCTTC. The chain recombines TRBV7-9 with TRBJ1-2; possibly TRBD1 for D (5 bases). V was shortened by 1 base and J by 1 base, with 13 bases between the two germline ends. Germline values: CDR1 SEHNR, CDR2 FQNEAQ (reference sequence). This CDR3 has 16 residues.